The 6 T cell receptor beta chains below all came from one sample that was sequenced in a study of T-cell reconstitution after alpha-beta-depleted transplantation in children. Unique molecular identifiers featured in how the TCRbeta library was prepared. Each CDR3 protein is one row after TCRdb ran MiXCR on the PCR reads. The profile shows 250,000 to 300,000 distinct CDR3 sequences, approximately 10% of them singletons. Specimen: peripheral blood, collected 180 days after TCRalphabeta/CD19-depleted stem cell transplant. The receptors were sampled from a male patient aged 2 to 10 who had a stem cell transplant for chronic granulomatous disease, so the T cells may come from the graft donor.

In this sample, this clonotype turned up many times. V usage is TRBV20-1 and J usage is TRBJ2-1; possible D gene TRBD1, 6 bases. Germline V lookup: CDR1 DFQATT, CDR2 SNEGSKA (reference sequence). V dropped 4 bases and J dropped 4 bases, with 14 bases sitting between them. This CDR3 has 14 amino acids. The DNA of the CDR3 is TGCAGTGCTAAGAAAACAGGGATTTACAATGAGCAGTTCTTC. It specifies CSAKKTGIYNEQFF.

This clonotype was detected many times. The rearrangement uses TRBV28 and TRBJ2-5, with 7 bases aligning to TRBD2. V lost 4 bases and J lost 5; bases outside the gene matches: 7. This CDR3 has 14 residues. Germline CDR1 MDHEN, CDR2 SYDVKM. CDR3 region: CASSSPYGGETQYF. CDR3 DNA sequence: TGTGCCAGCAGTTCCCCATACGGGGGGGAGACCCAGTACTTC.

Only a few counts were recorded for this clonotype. This chain uses TRBV12-3 or TRBV12-4 with TRBJ2-7; D is perhaps TRBD1 (5 bases). The CDR3 spans 15 residues. V was clipped by 1 base and J by 6 bases, with 16 bases between them. CDR3 sequence reads: CASSLEGPRTFEQYF. The CDR3 DNA sequence: TGTGCCAGCAGTTTAGAGGGGCCCAGGACGTTCGAGCAGTACTTC.

In its sample, this clonotype was seen many times. J is TRBJ2-3 and V is TRBV6-5; 9 bases agree with TRBD2. This CDR3 comprises 18 residues. In germline, CDR1 is MNHEY, CDR2 SVGAGI. V trimming: 6 bases; J trimming: 1 base; junction bases outside the gene matches: 14. The CDR3 DNA is TGTGCCAGCAGGTTAGCGGGAGATCTAGGTATGGGCACAGATACGCAGTATTTT. The encoded protein is CASRLAGDLGMGTDTQYF.

This clonotype was recorded at least ten times. The chain employs TRBV20-1 and TRBJ1-1; D remains ambiguous. Trimming took 0 bases from V and 0 from J, leaving 11 bases between them. Germline V gene data show CDR1 as DFQATT and CDR2 as SNEGSKA (reference sequence). The CDR3 extends over 15 amino acids. The CDR3 DNA follows: TGCAGTGCTAGAGAGTATGGGGATCTGAACACTGAAGCTTTCTTT. Its protein is CSAREYGDLNTEAFF.

This clonotype was seen repeatedly, ten times or more. The rearrangement joins TRBV20-1 to TRBJ2-4; 8 nucleotides agree with TRBD2. The CDR3 is made up of 15 amino acids. Germline V gives CDR1 DFQATT, CDR2 SNEGSKA (reference sequence). V was pared by 6 bases and J by 8 bases, with 15 bases of the junction left unmatched. CDR3 in DNA: TGCAGTGCAATCCGCGGACTAGCCTTTTGGGACATTCAGTACTTC. Translation: CSAIRGLAFWDIQYF.